This is a list of T cell receptor beta chains from one sample in a study of T-cell memory formation after mild COVID-19. TCRdb re-called the 5' RACE reads through MiXCR, storing one row per CDR3 protein. The profile covers approximately 350,000 distinct CDR3 sequences, with over 10% appearing a single time and 20% to 25% taken by the ten largest. Sample: PBMCs or a T cell subset sorted from them (not recorded which). The receptors come from a man in his late teens or twenties who had mild COVID-19 (a few samples of this study predate the infection). Cell type and time point are not known. Each CDR3 is given with its conserved first and last residue. D genes are given only for firm matches. For some rows the clone size is stated as once, few or many, or as a class when expanded; others skip it.

>-|TRBV12-3/TRBV12-4|TRBJ1-2|-
TGTGCCAGCAGTTTCTGGGGAGCTAACTATGGCTACACCTTC
CASSFWGANYGYTF
>many|TRBV14|TRBJ1-1|-
TGTGCCAGCAGCCAAGATCAGGGCACTGAAGCTTTCTTT
CASSQDQGTEAFF
>-|TRBV7-6|TRBJ1-1|-
TGTGCCAGCAGCTTAGTCCCCGACAGTTTGAACACTGAAGCTTTCTTT
CASSLVPDSLNTEAFF
>-|TRBV4-3|TRBJ2-2|-
TGCGCCAGCAGCCAAGATAGGGGCAGTTACACCGGGGAGCTGTTTTTT
CASSQDRGSYTGELFF
>many|TRBV14|TRBJ2-5|-
TGTGCCAGCAGCCAGTATGAGACCCAGTACTTC
CASSQYETQYF
>few|TRBV5-6|TRBJ1-6|TRBD1
TGTGCCAGCAGCTTGGAGGGCAGGGGGAATTCACCCCTCCAATTT
CASSLEGRGNSPLQF
>few|TRBV30|TRBJ2-3|-
TGTGCCTGGAGTGGGGCAACAGATACGCAGTATTTT
CAWSGATDTQYF
>many|TRBV9|TRBJ2-7|TRBD2
TGTGCCAGCAGCGTAGGCGGGGGGAACGAGCAGTACTTC
CASSVGGGNEQYF
>-|TRBV13|TRBJ1-2|TRBD1
TGTGCCAGCAGCCAACGGACAGGGGGTGATGGCTACACCTTC
CASSQRTGGDGYTF
>many|TRBV6-6|TRBJ2-2|-
TGTGCCAGTATCGGGCCCTACACCGGGGAGCTGTTTTTT
CASIGPYTGELFF
>few|TRBV29-1|TRBJ1-1|-
TGCAGCGTTGATAGGGGGGGCATAAAGAACACTGAAGCTTTCTTT
CSVDRGGIKNTEAFF
>many|TRBV5-4|TRBJ1-2|-
TGTGCCAGCAGCTTGGCCAGGGACTATGGCTACACCTTC
CASSLARDYGYTF
>-|TRBV5-5|TRBJ1-1|TRBD1
TGTGCCAGCAGCCCCACAGGGACAGGGGTCACTGAAGCTTTCTTT
CASSPTGTGVTEAFF
>few|TRBV2|TRBJ2-7|-
TGTGCCAGCAGTGAAGCTATTGCAGGGGAGTACTACGAGCAGTACTTC
CASSEAIAGEYYEQYF
>-|TRBV12-3/TRBV12-4|TRBJ1-2|-
TGTGCCAGCAGTTTAGGGGCCCTTACGGCTGGCTACACCTTC
CASSLGALTAGYTF
>-|TRBV4-1|TRBJ1-1|-
TGCGCCAGCAGCCAAGACTTCGCGAACACTGAAGCTTTCTTT
CASSQDFANTEAFF
>many|TRBV5-1|TRBJ2-1|-
TGCGCCAGCAGCTTGGGTCCTTTCGCGGGTGAGCAGTTCTTC
CASSLGPFAGEQFF
>-|TRBV28|TRBJ1-6|TRBD1
TGTGCCAGCAGCCTGACAGGGCAAAATAATTCACCCCTCCACTTT
CASSLTGQNNSPLHF
>-|TRBV7-2|TRBJ1-2|-
TGTGCCAGCAGCTTCCGGGACAAAAGAAATGGCTACACCTTC
CASSFRDKRNGYTF
>-|TRBV3-1|TRBJ2-2|TRBD1
TGTGCCAGCAGCCAAGACCAACTAAAGGGGGCGGGCACCGGGGAGCTGTTTTTT
CASSQDQLKGAGTGELFF
>few|TRBV20-1|TRBJ2-3|TRBD1
TGCAGTGCCATAGAGGGACAGGGGACAGATACGCAGTATTTT
CSAIEGQGTDTQYF
>few|TRBV24-1|TRBJ2-5|-
TGTGCCACCAGTGACCCCGGCAGGGCCCTAAGGGAGACCCAGTACTTC
CATSDPGRALRETQYF
>-|TRBV6-2/TRBV6-3|TRBJ2-1|TRBD1
TGTGCCGCAGATGGACAGGGGGACTACAATGAGCAGTTCTTC
CAADGQGDYNEQFF
>-|TRBV7-2|TRBJ2-5|-
TGTGCCAGCAGCTCACAGCAGGAAGAGACCCAGTACTTC
CASSSQQEETQYF
>-|TRBV6-2/TRBV6-3|TRBJ1-1|-
TGTGCCAGCACCGAGGACGGGTTGAACACTGAAGCTTTCTTT
CASTEDGLNTEAFF
>-|TRBV13|TRBJ2-1|-
TGTGCCAGCAGCCTCCCCTTGGGCCGGTCCAACAATGAGCAGTTCTTC
CASSLPLGRSNNEQFF
>many|TRBV12-3/TRBV12-4|TRBJ2-5|TRBD2
TGTGCCAGCACCCGGGGGGAAGAGACCCAGTACTTC
CASTRGEETQYF
>few|TRBV9|TRBJ2-3|TRBD1
TGTGCCAGCAACTCCGGGACAGGGCTCACAGATACGCAGTATTTT
CASNSGTGLTDTQYF
>-|TRBV7-9|TRBJ1-2|TRBD1
TGTGCCAGCAGCAGAGCAGGGGGAGCCTATGGCTACACCTTC
CASSRAGGAYGYTF
>-|TRBV24-1|TRBJ2-3|TRBD1
TGTGCCACCAGCCCCCGAGGGGGCTACACAGATACGCAGTATTTT
CATSPRGGYTDTQYF
>few|TRBV6-2/TRBV6-3|TRBJ2-1|TRBD1
TGTGCCAGCAGTTACGCCCCCGGGACAGGGAGCACGCATGAGCAGTTCTTC
CASSYAPGTGSTHEQFF
>few|TRBV4-1|TRBJ2-3|TRBD2
TGCGCCAGCCAACCGGGGGGGCGAACAGATACGCAGTATTTT
CASQPGGRTDTQYF
>few|TRBV12-3/TRBV12-4|TRBJ2-5|TRBD1
TGTGCCAGCAGTTTCAGGGGGTCAGGGGAGACCCAGTACTTC
CASSFRGSGETQYF
>few|TRBV27|TRBJ1-1|-
TGTGCCAGCAGCCACCACCGGGGAGGGGACACTGAAGCTTTCTTT
CASSHHRGGDTEAFF
>many|TRBV20-1|TRBJ1-5|-
TGCAGTGCCAATCAGACAGTGGGCCTCAATCAGCCCCAGCATTTT
CSANQTVGLNQPQHF
>few|TRBV3-1|TRBJ1-1|TRBD1
TGTGCCAGCAGCCCACGACAGGGTGATCCGACTGAAGCTTTCTTT
CASSPRQGDPTEAFF
>-|TRBV7-3|TRBJ2-2|-
TGTGCCAGCAGCTTGGGCACTCTTAGCACCGGGGAGCTGTTTTTT
CASSLGTLSTGELFF
>-|TRBV27|TRBJ2-3|-
TGTGCCAGCAGTTTTGTGGGCACAGATACGCAGTATTTT
CASSFVGTDTQYF
>few|TRBV5-5|TRBJ1-2|-
TGTGCCAGCAGCTTGGTAGGGGGAGCTAACTATGGCTACACCTTC
CASSLVGGANYGYTF
>-|TRBV4-3|TRBJ2-1|TRBD2
TGCGCCAGCAGCCAGAGGCGGGGGGAACCCTACAATGAGCAGTTCTTC
CASSQRRGEPYNEQFF
>many|TRBV11-2|TRBJ2-1|-
TGTGCCAGCAGCCGCCGAAATGAGGATGAGCAGTTCTTC
CASSRRNEDEQFF